The 10 T cell receptor beta chains in this list originate from one sample, sequenced in a study of shared clonotypes between healthy human individuals. The table came from immunoSEQ multiplex PCR; TCRdb's copy has only in-frame clones and leaves some out. The table lists approximately 2.3 million clones, approximately 95% of them singletons, with approximately 0.4% in the top ten. The sample taken for sequencing was naive CD4+ T cells from PBMCs. Documented subset: CD45RA+ positively selected. Receptor source: a man aged 18 to 30 in good health. Some clones in this sample may be carry-over from other donors' samples.

This clone was seen a few times. The sample holds other DNA sequences that translate to the same CDR3. The chain links TRBV29-1 to TRBJ1-1; 9 nucleotides line up with TRBD1. This CDR3 spans 13 amino acids. Looked up from germline, CDR1 is SQVTM and CDR2 is ANQGSEA. V lost 6 bases and J lost 3; bases outside the gene matches: 5. CDR3 bases: TGCAGCGTCGAACGGACAGGGGACACTGAAGCTTTCTTT. Residues: CSVERTGDTEAFF.

The chain combines TRBV5-1 with TRBJ2-1, with 7 positions matching TRBD1. J was trimmed by 0 bases and V by 4 bases; bases with no gene match: 13. The CDR3 runs 18 residues. Germline CDR1 and CDR2: SGHRS and YFSETQ. This chain's CDR3 is CASSGLGDSLNSYNEQFF. The CDR3 DNA follows: TGCGCCAGCAGCGGTCTCGGGGACAGCCTGAACTCCTACAATGAGCAGTTCTTC.

This clone appeared once. This rearrangement joins TRBV19 to TRBJ1-5; 8 bases line up with TRBD1. Per the germline V gene, CDR1 is LNHDA and CDR2 is SQIVND (reference sequence). V was pared by 7 bases and J by 5 bases, with 10 bases of the junction left unmatched. The CDR3 is made up of 15 amino acids. CDR3 in DNA: TGTGCCAGTAACAGGGGGTGGCCCTCTTATCAGCCCCAGCATTTT. This gives the protein CASNRGWPSYQPQHF.

This chain connects TRBV28 to TRBJ1-5; D is unclear. V was shortened by 1 base and J by 5 bases, with 9 bases between the two germline ends. The germline V gene encodes CDR1 MDHEN and CDR2 SYDVKM. CDR3 length: 14 amino acids. DNA for the CDR3: TGTGCCAGCAGTTTATTAAGGAGGGATCAGCCCCAGCATTTT. Its translation is CASSLLRRDQPQHF.

The V and J genes are TRBV4-3 and TRBJ2-5, with D perhaps matching TRBD2 (5 bases). Germline CDR1 LGHNA, CDR2 YSLEER. The CDR3 length is 14 residues. Trimming took off 4 bases at V and 3 bases at J, with 12 bases between the two ends. The CDR3 nucleotides are TGCGCCAGCAGCCTAGGTCTAGCAGAAGAGACCCAGTACTTC. Protein: CASSLGLAEETQYF.

The chain carries TRBV7-3 and TRBJ2-3, with D tentatively TRBD2 (6 bases). This CDR3 contains 13 residues. Germline loops: CDR1 SGHTA, CDR2 FQGTGA. V was trimmed by 5 bases and J by 6 bases, leaving 12 bases between them. CDR3 bases: TGTGCCAGCAGCCCCAAACGGGAGGATACGCAGTATTTT. This codes for CASSPKREDTQYF.

The J gene is TRBJ2-4, the V gene TRBV19; D tentatively fits TRBD1 or TRBD2 (5 bases each). CDR1 is LNHDA, CDR2 SQIVND, per germline (reference sequence). This CDR3 has 15 amino acids. Trimming shortened V by 1 base and J by 6 bases, and 13 bases separated the two germline ends. CDR3: CASSIGGGPGNIQYF. The CDR3, as DNA: TGTGCCAGTAGTATAGGGGGCGGGCCTGGAAACATTCAGTACTTC.

The V call is TRBV7-9, the J call TRBJ2-3, with D perhaps TRBD2 (5 bases). The CDR3 is 14 residues long. The germline V and J ends were trimmed by 3 bases and 5 bases, with 12 bases remaining between them. The germline V gene encodes CDR1 SEHNR and CDR2 FQNEAQ (reference sequence). CDR3 sequence (DNA): TGTGCCAGCAGCTTCGGACTCGCGCTAGATACGCAGTATTTT. Protein sequence: CASSFGLALDTQYF.

J is TRBJ2-3 and V is TRBV18; 9 bases match TRBD2. The germline gives CDR1 KGHSH, CDR2 LQKENI. The J segment lost 0 bases and the V segment lost 2 bases, leaving 6 bases of the junction unmatched. The CDR3 is 17 residues long. The CDR3 sequence: CASSPMASGTSTDTQYF. CDR3 DNA sequence: TGTGCCAGCTCACCAATGGCTAGCGGGACTAGCACAGATACGCAGTATTTT.

The genes are TRBV6-5 and TRBJ2-1, with TRBD2 matching 9 bases. CDR1 and CDR2 from the germline V gene are MNHEY and SVGAGI. The trim removed 0 bases at V and 10 bases at J, leaving 10 bases unmatched. CDR3 length equals 16 residues. The CDR3 DNA sequence: TGTGCCAGCAGTTACTCTAGCGGGAGTACAGGAGGAGAGCAGTTCTTC. This encodes CASSYSSGSTGGEQFF.